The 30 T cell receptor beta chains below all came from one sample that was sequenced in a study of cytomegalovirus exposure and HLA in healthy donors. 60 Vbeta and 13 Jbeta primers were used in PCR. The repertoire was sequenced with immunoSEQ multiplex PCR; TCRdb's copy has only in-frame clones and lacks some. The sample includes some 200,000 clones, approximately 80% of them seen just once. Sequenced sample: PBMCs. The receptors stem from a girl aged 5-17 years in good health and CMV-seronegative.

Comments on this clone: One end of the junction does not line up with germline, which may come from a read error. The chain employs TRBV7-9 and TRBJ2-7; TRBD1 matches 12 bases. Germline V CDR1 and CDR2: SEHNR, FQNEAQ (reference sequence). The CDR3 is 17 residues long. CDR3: CSSSLALGTGGPYEQYF. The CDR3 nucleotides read TGTTCCAGCAGCTTAGCGCTGGGGACAGGGGGCCCCTACGAGCAGTACTTC.

Written as DNA, the CDR3 is TGTGCCAGCAGCTTCGTCAACACTGAAGCTTTCTTT. This translates into CASSFVNTEAFF. This chain links TRBV7-9 with TRBJ1-1, with D unclear. This CDR3 contains 12 residues. CDR1 is SEHNR, CDR2 FQNEAQ, per germline (reference sequence). V lost 3 bases and J 2 bases, leaving 4 bases between the germline ends.

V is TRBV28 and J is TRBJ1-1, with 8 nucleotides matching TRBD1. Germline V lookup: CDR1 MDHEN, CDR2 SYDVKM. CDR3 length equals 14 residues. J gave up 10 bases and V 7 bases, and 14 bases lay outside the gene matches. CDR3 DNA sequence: TGTGCCAGCAAATTAACAGGGGGACGTATCGGAGCTTTCTTT. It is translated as CASKLTGGRIGAFF.

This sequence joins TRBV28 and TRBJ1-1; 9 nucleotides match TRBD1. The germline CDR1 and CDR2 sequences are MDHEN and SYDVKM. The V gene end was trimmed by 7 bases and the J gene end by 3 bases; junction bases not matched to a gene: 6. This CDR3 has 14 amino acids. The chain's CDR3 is CASTDRDRDTEAFF. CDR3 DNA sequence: TGTGCCAGCACCGACCGGGACAGGGACACTGAAGCTTTCTTT.

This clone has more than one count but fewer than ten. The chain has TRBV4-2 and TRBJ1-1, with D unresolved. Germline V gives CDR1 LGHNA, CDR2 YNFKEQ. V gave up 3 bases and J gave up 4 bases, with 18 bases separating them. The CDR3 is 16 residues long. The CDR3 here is CASSHLMGEGITEAFF. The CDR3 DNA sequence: TGTGCCAGCAGCCATCTAATGGGAGAGGGCATCACTGAAGCTTTCTTT.

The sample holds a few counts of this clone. As DNA, the CDR3 is TGCGCCAGCAGCTTAGAGGGGGTCACCTCTGGAAACACCATATATTTT. Encoded protein: CASSLEGVTSGNTIYF. V usage is TRBV5-1 and J usage is TRBJ1-3; D perhaps matches TRBD1 (6 bases). Trimming removed 2 bases at V and 0 bases at J, with 12 bases between. CDR3 size: 16 residues. Germline V CDR1 and CDR2: SGHRS, YFSETQ.

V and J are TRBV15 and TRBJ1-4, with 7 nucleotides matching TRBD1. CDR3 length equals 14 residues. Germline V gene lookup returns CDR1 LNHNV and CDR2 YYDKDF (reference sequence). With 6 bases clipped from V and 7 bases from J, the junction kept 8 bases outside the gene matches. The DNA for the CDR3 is TGTGCCACCAGGAGACAGGGTCAGGGTGAAAAACTGTTTTTT. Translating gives CATRRQGQGEKLFF.

The CDR3 here is CASSHYQGVGGYTF. In nucleotides, the CDR3 is TGCGCCAGCAGCCATTACCAGGGGGTTGGTGGCTACACCTTC. The V and J genes are TRBV4-1 and TRBJ1-2, with 7 bases matching TRBD1. CDR1 is MGHRA and CDR2 is YSYEKL in the germline V gene. The CDR3 is 14 residues long. The J segment lost 7 bases and the V segment lost 3 bases, leaving 8 bases of the junction unmatched.

The CDR3 bases are TGTGCCTCAAAACCGGGACAGGGGTCCGGGGAGCTGTTTTTT. Its protein product is CASKPGQGSGELFF. The chain employs TRBV6-4 and TRBJ2-2; 10 bases fit TRBD1. Germline V gives CDR1 MRHNA, CDR2 SNTAGT. CDR3 length equals 14 residues. V lost 11 bases, J lost 6 bases, and 9 bases stayed unmatched.

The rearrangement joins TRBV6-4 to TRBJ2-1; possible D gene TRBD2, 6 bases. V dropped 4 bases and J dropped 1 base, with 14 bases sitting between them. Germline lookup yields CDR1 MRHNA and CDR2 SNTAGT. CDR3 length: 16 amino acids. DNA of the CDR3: TGTGCCAGCAGTGGGAGGGTCTTAGGATCCTACAATGAGCAGTTCTTC. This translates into CASSGRVLGSYNEQFF.

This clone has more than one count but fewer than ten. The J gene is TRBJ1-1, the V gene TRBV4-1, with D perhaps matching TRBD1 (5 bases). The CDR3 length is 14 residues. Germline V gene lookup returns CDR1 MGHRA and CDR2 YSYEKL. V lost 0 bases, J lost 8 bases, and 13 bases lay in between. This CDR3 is CASSQDTGRPEAFF. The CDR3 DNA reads TGCGCCAGCAGCCAAGATACAGGCAGGCCAGAAGCTTTCTTT.

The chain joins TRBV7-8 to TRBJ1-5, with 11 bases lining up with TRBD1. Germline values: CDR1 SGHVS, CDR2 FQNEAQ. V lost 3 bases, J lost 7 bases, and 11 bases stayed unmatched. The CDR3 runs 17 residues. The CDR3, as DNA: TGTGCCAGCAGCTTCCAATCGGGACAGGGGGTAGGGCAGCCCCAGCATTTT. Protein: CASSFQSGQGVGQPQHF.

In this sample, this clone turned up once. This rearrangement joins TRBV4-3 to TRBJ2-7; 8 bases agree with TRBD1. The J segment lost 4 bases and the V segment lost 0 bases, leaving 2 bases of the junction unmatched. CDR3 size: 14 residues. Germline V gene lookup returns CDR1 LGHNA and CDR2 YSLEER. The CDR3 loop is CASSQDRGRYEQYF. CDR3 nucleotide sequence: TGCGCCAGCAGCCAAGACAGGGGGCGGTACGAGCAGTACTTC.

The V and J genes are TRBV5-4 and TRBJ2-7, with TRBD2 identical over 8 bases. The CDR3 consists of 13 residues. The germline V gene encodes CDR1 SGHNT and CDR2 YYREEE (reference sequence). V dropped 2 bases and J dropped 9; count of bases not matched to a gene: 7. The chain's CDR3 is CASSLTQSGGQYF. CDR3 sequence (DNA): TGTGCCAGCAGCTTAACTCAGAGCGGGGGGCAGTACTTC.

DNA for the CDR3: TGTGCCAGCACCTCGAATGGGCTCCCTGGGGCCAACGTCCTGACTTTC. Amino acids: CASTSNGLPGANVLTF. The V gene is TRBV2, the J gene TRBJ2-6; D remains ambiguous. V gave up 7 bases and J gave up 2 bases, with 15 bases separating them. Germline CDR1 and CDR2: SNHLY and FYNNEI. The CDR3 loop spans 16 amino acids. The whole variable domain, filled in from reference TRBV2 and TRBJ2-6, reads EPEVTQTPSHQVTQMGQEVILRCVPISNHLYFYWYRQILGQKVEFLVSFYNNEISEKSEIFDDQFSVERPDGSNFTLKIRSTKLEDSAMYFCASTSNGLPGANVLTFGAGSRLTVL.

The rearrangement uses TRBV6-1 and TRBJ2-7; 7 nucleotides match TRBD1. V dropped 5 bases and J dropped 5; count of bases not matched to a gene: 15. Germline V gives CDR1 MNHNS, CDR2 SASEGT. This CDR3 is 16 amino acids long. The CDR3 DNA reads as TGTGCCAGCAGTAAAGGCCAGGGGGTGAGAGTCCACGAGCAGTACTTC. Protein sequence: CASSKGQGVRVHEQYF.

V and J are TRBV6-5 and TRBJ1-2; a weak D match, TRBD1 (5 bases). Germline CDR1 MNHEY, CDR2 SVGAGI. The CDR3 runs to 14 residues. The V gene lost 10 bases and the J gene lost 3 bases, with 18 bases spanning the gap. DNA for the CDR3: TGTGCCACTCTTCCCCCAGGGAGGGACTATGGCTACACCTTC. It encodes CATLPPGRDYGYTF.

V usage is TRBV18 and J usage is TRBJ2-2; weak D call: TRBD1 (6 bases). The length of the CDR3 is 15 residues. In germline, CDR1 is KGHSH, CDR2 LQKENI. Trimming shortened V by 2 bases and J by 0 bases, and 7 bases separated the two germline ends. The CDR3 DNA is TGTGCCAGCTCACCAAGGACAGCGAACACCGGGGAGCTGTTTTTT. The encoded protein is CASSPRTANTGELFF.

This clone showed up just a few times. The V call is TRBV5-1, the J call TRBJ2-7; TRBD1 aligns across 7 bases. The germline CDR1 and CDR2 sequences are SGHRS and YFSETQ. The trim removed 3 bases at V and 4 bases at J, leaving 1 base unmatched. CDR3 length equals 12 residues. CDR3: CASSSTGYEQYF. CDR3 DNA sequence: TGCGCCAGCAGCTCGACAGGGTACGAGCAGTACTTC.

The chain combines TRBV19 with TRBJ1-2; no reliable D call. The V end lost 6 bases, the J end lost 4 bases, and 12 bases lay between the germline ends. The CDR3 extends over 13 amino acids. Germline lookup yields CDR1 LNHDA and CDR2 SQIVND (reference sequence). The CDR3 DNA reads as TGTGCCAGTAGCATCGGGGAGATCTATGGCTACACCTTC. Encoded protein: CASSIGEIYGYTF. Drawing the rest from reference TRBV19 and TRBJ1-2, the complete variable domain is DGGITQSPKYLFRKEGQNVTLSCEQNLNHDAMYWYRQDPGQGLRLIYYSQIVNDFQKGDIAEGYSVSREKKESFPLTVTSAQKNPTAFYLCASSIGEIYGYTFGSGTRLTVV.

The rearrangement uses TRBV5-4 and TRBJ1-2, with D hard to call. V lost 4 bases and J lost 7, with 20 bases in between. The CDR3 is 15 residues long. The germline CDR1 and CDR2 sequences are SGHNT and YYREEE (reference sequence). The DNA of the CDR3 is TGTGCCAGCAGCGGCGTCGGGGAGAGGGTCAGTGGCTACACCTTC. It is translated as CASSGVGERVSGYTF.

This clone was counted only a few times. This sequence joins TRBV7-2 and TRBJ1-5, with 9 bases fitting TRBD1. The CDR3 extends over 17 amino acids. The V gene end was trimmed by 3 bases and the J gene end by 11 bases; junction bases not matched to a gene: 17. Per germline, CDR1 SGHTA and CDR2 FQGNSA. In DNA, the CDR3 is TGTGCCAGCAGCTTTAAGGGGGGGGACAGGGCAACAACGGCCCAGCATTTT. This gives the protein CASSFKGGDRATTAQHF.

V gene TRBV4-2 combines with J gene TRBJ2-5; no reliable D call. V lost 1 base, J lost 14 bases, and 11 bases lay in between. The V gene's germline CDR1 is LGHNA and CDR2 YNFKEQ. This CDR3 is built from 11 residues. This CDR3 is CASSQGPNLYF. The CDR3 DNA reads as TGTGCCAGCAGCCAAGGTCCTAACCTCTACTTC.

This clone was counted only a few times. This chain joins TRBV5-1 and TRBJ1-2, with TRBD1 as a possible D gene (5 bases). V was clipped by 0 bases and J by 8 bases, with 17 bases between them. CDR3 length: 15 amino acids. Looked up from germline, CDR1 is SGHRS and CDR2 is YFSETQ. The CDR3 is CASSLGQPGGEGYTF. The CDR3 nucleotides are TGCGCCAGCAGCTTGGGACAGCCTGGCGGAGAAGGCTACACCTTC.

CDR3 amino acids: CASSLGQADQPQHF. CDR3 coding DNA: TGTGCCAGCAGCTTGGGACAGGCCGATCAGCCCCAGCATTTT. The J gene is TRBJ1-5, the V gene TRBV5-6; a possible D gene is TRBD1 (6 bases). Germline V gene data show CDR1 as SGHDT and CDR2 as YYEEEE. The length of the CDR3 is 14 residues. Between the trimmed V and J ends, which lost 0 bases and 5 bases, there was a span of 9 bases. The variable domain in full, completed from reference TRBV5-6 and TRBJ1-5, reads DAGVTQSPTHLIKTRGQQVTLRCSPKSGHDTVSWYQQALGQGPQFIFQYYEEEERQRGNFPDRFSGHQFPNYSSELNVNALLLGDSALYLCASSLGQADQPQHFGDGTRLSIL.

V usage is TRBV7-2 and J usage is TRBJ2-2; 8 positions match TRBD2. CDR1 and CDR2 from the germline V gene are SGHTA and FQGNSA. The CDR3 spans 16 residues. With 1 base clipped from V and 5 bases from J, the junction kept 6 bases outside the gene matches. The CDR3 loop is CASSLVRGARTGELFF. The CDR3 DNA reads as TGTGCCAGCAGCTTAGTGCGGGGGGCAAGAACCGGGGAGCTGTTTTTT.

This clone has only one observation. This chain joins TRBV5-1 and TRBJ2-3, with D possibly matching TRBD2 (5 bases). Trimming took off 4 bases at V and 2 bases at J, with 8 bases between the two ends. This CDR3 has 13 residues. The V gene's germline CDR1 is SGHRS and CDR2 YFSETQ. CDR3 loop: CASSRDPTDTQYF. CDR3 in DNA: TGCGCCAGCAGCCGGGATCCCACAGATACGCAGTATTTT.

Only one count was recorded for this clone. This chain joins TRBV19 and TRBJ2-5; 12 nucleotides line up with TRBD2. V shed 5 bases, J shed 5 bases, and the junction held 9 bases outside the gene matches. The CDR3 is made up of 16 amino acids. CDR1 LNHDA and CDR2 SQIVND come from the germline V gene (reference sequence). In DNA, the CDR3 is TGTGCCAGTAGTCCTGTGACTAGCGGGGGTGGGGAGACCCAGTACTTC. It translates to CASSPVTSGGGETQYF.

DNA for the CDR3: TGTGCCAGCAGCTTGGGGGGCGAGATTCAAGGTCGGACGTGGGGGCAGTTCTTC. Translated, it gives CASSLGGEIQGRTWGQFF. The chain carries TRBV5-4 and TRBJ2-1; possible D gene TRBD1, 5 bases. Germline loops: CDR1 SGHNT, CDR2 YYREEE (reference sequence). The CDR3 runs 18 residues. Between the trimmed V and J ends, which lost 0 bases and 12 bases, there was a span of 28 bases.

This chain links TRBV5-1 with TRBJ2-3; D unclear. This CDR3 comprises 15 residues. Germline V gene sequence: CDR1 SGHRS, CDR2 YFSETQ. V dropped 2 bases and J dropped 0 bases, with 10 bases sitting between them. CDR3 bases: TGCGCCAGCAGCTTAGGAGTATCTAGCACAGATACGCAGTATTTT. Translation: CASSLGVSSTDTQYF.